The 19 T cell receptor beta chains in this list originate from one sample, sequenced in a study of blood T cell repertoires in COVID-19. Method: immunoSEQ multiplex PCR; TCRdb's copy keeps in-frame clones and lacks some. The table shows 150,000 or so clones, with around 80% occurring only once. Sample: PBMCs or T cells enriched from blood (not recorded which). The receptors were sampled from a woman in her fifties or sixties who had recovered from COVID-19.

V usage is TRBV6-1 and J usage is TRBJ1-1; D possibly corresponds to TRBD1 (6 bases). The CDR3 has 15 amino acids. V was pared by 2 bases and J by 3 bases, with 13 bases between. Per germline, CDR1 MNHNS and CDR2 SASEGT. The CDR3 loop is CASSESWGLDTEAFF. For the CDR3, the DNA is TGTGCCAGCAGTGAATCGTGGGGGCTAGACACTGAAGCTTTCTTT.

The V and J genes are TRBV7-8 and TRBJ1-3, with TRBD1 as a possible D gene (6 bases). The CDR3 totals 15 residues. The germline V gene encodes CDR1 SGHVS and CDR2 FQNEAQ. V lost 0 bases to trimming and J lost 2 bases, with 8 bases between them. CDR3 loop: CASSLASGAGNTIYF. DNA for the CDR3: TGTGCCAGCAGCTTAGCCTCAGGGGCTGGAAACACCATATATTTT.

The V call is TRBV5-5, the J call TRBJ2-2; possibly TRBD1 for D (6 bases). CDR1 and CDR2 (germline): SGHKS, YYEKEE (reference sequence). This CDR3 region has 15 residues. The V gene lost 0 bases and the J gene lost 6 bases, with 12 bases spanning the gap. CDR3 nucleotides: TGTGCCAGCAGCTTGGCGATACAGGGCCCCGGGGAGCTGTTTTTT. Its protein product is CASSLAIQGPGELFF.

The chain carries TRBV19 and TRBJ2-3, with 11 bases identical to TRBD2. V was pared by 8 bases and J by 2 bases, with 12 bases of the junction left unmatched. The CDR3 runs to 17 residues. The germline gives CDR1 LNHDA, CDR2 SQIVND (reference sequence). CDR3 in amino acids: CASRTSGGLVPTDTQYF. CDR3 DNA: TGTGCCAGTCGCACTAGCGGGGGCCTTGTGCCCACAGATACGCAGTATTTT.

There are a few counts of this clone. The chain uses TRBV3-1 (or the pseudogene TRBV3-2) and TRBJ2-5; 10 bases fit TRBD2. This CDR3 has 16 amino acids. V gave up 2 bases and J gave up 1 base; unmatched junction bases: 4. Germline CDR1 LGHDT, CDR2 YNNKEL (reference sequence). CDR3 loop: CASSQSAGGGQETQYF. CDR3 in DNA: TGTGCCAGCAGCCAATCAGCGGGGGGGGGCCAAGAGACCCAGTACTTC.

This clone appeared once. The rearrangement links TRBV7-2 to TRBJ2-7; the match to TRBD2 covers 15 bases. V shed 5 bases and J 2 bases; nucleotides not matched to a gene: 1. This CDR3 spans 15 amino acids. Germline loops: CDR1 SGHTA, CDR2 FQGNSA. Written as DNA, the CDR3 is TGTGCCAGCAGCCGGACTAGCGGGGGGGCCTACGAGCAGTACTTC. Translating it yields CASSRTSGGAYEQYF. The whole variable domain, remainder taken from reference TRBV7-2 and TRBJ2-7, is GAGVSQSPSNKVTEKGKDVELRCDPISGHTALYWYRQSLGQGLEFLIYFQGNSAPDKSGLPSDRFSAERTGGSVSTLTIQRTQQEDSAVYLCASSRTSGGAYEQYFGPGTRLTVT.

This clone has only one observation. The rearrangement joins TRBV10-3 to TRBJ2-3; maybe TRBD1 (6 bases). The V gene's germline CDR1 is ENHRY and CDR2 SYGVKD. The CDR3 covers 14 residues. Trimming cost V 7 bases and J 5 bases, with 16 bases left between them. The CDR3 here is CAITKTDRQDTQYF. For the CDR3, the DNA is TGTGCCATCACTAAGACGGACAGACAAGATACGCAGTATTTT.

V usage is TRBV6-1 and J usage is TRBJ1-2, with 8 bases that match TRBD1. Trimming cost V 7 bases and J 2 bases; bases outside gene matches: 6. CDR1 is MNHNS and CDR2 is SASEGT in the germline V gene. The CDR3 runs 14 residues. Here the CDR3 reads CASIQGVGNYGYTF. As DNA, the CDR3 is TGTGCCAGCATACAGGGGGTAGGGAACTATGGCTACACCTTC.

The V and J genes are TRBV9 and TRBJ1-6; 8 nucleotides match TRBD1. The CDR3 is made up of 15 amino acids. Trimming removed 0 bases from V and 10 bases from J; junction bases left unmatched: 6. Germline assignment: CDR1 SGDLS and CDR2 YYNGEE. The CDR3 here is CASSVDGQGGSPLHF. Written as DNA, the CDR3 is TGTGCCAGCAGCGTAGATGGACAGGGAGGCTCACCCCTCCACTTT.

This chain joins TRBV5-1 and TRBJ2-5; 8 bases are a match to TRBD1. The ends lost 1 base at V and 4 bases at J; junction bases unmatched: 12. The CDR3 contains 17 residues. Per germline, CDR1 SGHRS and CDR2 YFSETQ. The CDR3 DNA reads TGCGCCAGCAGCTTGAGTCCAGGGGGCCTCTCAGGAGAGACCCAGTACTTC. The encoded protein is CASSLSPGGLSGETQYF.

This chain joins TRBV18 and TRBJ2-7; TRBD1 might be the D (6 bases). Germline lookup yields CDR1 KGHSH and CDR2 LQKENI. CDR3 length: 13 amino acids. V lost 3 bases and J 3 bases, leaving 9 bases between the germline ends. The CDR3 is CASSPGQLYEQYV. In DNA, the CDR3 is TGTGCCAGCTCACCCGGACAGCTCTACGAGCAGTACGTC.

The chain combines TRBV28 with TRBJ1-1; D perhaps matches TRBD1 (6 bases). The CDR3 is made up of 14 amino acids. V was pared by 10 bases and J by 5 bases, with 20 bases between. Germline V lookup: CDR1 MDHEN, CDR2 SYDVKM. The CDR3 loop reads CAIQVGGRGTEAFF. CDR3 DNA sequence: TGTGCCATACAGGTGGGGGGGCGAGGGACTGAAGCTTTCTTT.

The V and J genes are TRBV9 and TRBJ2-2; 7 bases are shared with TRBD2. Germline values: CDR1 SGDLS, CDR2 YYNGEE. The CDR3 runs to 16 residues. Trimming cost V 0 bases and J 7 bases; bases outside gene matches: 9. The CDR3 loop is CASSVVGSGLVGELFF. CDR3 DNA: TGTGCCAGCAGCGTAGTAGGTAGCGGGCTTGTCGGGGAGCTGTTTTTT.

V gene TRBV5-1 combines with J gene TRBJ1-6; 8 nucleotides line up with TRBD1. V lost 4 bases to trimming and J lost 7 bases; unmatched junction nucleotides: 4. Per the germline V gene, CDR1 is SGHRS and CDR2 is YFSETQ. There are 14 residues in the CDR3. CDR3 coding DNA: TGCGCCAGCAGCAAGAACAGGGGGAATTCACCCCTCCACTTT. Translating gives CASSKNRGNSPLHF.

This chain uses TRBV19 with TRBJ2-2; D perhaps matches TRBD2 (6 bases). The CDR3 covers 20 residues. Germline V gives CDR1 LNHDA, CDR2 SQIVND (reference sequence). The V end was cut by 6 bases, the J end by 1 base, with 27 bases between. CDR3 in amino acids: CASSRPLAAGRWLNTGELFF. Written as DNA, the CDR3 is TGTGCCAGTAGCCGTCCCCTCGCCGCGGGACGATGGCTGAACACCGGGGAGCTGTTTTTT.

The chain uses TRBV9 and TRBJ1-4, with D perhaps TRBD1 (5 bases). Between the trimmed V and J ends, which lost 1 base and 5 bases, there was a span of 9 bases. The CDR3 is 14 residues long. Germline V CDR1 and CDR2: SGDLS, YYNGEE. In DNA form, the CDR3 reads TGTGCCAGCAGCGTACAGGGCGCCAATGAAAAACTGTTTTTT. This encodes CASSVQGANEKLFF.

The CDR3 nucleotides are TGCAGTGCCCCTGGGGAGGGGCCTTTCTTT. This codes for CSAPGEGPFF. The V gene is TRBV20-1, the J gene TRBJ1-1; weak D call: TRBD1 (5 bases). Trimming stripped 6 bases from V and 12 bases from J, with 14 bases between. The length of the CDR3 is 10 residues. Germline CDR1 reads DFQATT; CDR2 reads SNEGSKA (reference sequence).

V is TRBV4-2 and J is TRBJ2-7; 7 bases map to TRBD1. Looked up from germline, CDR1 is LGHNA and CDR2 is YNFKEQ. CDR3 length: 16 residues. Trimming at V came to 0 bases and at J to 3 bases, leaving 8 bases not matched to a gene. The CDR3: CASSQDPRRQGYEQYF. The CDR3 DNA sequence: TGTGCCAGCAGCCAAGATCCCCGACGACAGGGCTACGAGCAGTACTTC.

Here the CDR3 reads CASSRPVRQGVTEAFF. The CDR3 DNA reads as TGTGCCAGTAGTCGCCCGGTCCGACAGGGGGTAACTGAAGCTTTCTTT. The chain combines TRBV19 with TRBJ1-1; 9 bases are a match to TRBD1. The CDR3 sequence is 16 residues long. Trimming took 5 bases from V and 5 from J; bases not matched to a gene: 12. Germline V gene data show CDR1 as LNHDA and CDR2 as SQIVND (reference sequence). Filled out from reference TRBV19 and TRBJ1-1, the complete variable domain reads DGGITQSPKYLFRKEGQNVTLSCEQNLNHDAMYWYRQDPGQGLRLIYYSQIVNDFQKGDIAEGYSVSREKKESFPLTVTSAQKNPTAFYLCASSRPVRQGVTEAFFGQGTRLTVV.